The T cell receptor beta chain under discussion was sequenced for a study of CD8 T cells in Susac syndrome. Study findings and constraints: Clonal expansion of CD8+ cells in Susac peaked in TEMRA cells (and in active patients).

Remarks on this clonotype: Antigen: not known.

Bulk CD8+ and CD4+ cells came from magnetic negative isolation; CD8+ TEMRA by FACS. RNA amounts of about 0.5 to 1 ug underwent reverse transcription with random hexamers. An immunoSEQ multiplex PCR generated amplified TCR beta CDR3 products spanning 54 Vbeta and 13 Jbeta. Each CDR3 protein gets one entry after TCRdb re-called the immunoSEQ multiplex PCR reads with MiXCR. Of fewer than 85,000 distinct CDR3 sequences listed, roughly 94% were seen once; the top ten hold 0.52%. The germline gives CDR1 ENHRY, CDR2 SYGVKD. The junction had 10 bases not matched to a gene; V was cut back by 8 bases and J by 5 bases. The CDR3 spans 15 residues.

This sequence originates from a human donor with Susac syndrome. The V and J genes are TRBV10-3 and TRBJ2-2; 8 bases fit TRBD2. The sample consisted of CD8+ T cells from PBMCs. CDR3 sequence reads: CAIDPGGVGTGELFF. The CDR3 nucleotides are TGTGCCATCGACCCGGGGGGGGTAGGAACCGGGGAGCTGTTTTTT.